Listed below are T cell receptor beta chains from one sample, sequenced in a study of fetal regulatory T cell absence and autoimmunity. The data were produced by immunoSEQ multiplex PCR, yet TCRdb's version contains in-frame clones alone and is incomplete. This sample has around 100,000 clones, with roughly 78% found just once. The sample comprised pancreas tissue. The source is a male donor with IPEX syndrome. The CDR3 runs from the conserved cysteine through the conserved F or W. A D gene is named only where the DNA matches it firmly.

TRBV6-6	TRBJ1-4	-	CASSYRTNEKLFF
TRBV6-1	TRBJ1-5	-	CASSGRGGAQHF
TRBV5-1	TRBJ2-7	TRBD2	CASSFLAGMNHEQYF
TRBV29-1	TRBJ2-1	TRBD2	CSVSDGGPSGALSYNEQFF
TRBV4-1	TRBJ1-5	-	CASSQDLGQPQHF
TRBV30	TRBJ1-6	-	CAWRRRRVSPLHF
TRBV28	TRBJ1-1	TRBD1	CASSLHRDSDMNTEAFF
TRBV12-2	TRBJ2-3	-	CASRLAPGLAGGRTGTQYF
TRBV5-1	TRBJ2-3	-	CASSPSHPTDTQYF
TRBV27	TRBJ2-7	-	CASKGGYEQYF
TRBV9	TRBJ1-2	TRBD1	CASSVEGAHGYTF
TRBV16	TRBJ1-5	TRBD1	CASSQRLAGQHALNQPQHF
TRBV5-1	TRBJ2-1	-	CASSLEGRPYGYNEQFF
TRBV29-1	TRBJ1-2	-	CSLREGFPTYGYTF
TRBV1	TRBJ2-7	-	CTSSCDCYEQYF
TRBV4-3	TRBJ1-2	TRBD1	CASSLIPGTGGGGYTF
TRBV9	TRBJ2-3	TRBD2	CASSVGTSGGGCCTDTQYF
TRBV4-2	TRBJ2-3	-	CASSQDRGRDPDTQYF
TRBV18	TRBJ2-1	TRBD2	CASSPPGAGGYNEQFF
TRBV2	TRBJ2-1	-	CASRSGVGRNEQFF
TRBV19	TRBJ1-1	-	CATRRNTEAFF
TRBV27	TRBJ2-4	TRBD2	CASSTSGRAKNIQYF
TRBV5-4	TRBJ2-3	TRBD2	CASTNGLAGVDTQYF
TRBV7-9	TRBJ1-2	-	CASSLGQDYGYTF
TRBV13	TRBJ2-7	TRBD2	CASSFRTSYYEQYF
TRBV11-2	TRBJ1-1	-	CASSFQGNTEAFF
TRBV7-9	TRBJ1-1	-	CASSLGGGTEAFF
TRBV28	TRBJ2-7	TRBD1	CASSPRTGPSSYEQYF